This passage covers 10 T cell receptor beta chains from one sample sequenced in a study of T cells after yellow fever vaccination. Via MiXCR, TCRdb re-called the 5' RACE reads, giving one row per CDR3 protein. This sample has about 320,000 distinct CDR3 sequences, with about 12% found just once. This specimen was CD4+ T cells sorted from PBMCs, taken 15 days after the yellow fever booster vaccination. These receptors originate from a man between 18 and 35 years old who received the YFV17D yellow fever vaccine.

The chain recombines TRBV29-1 with TRBJ2-3, with TRBD2 matching over 11 bases. V lost 4 bases, J lost 0 bases, and 9 bases stayed unmatched. CDR1 and CDR2 (germline): SQVTM, ANQGSEA. This CDR3 is built from 17 residues. The CDR3 DNA reads as TGCAGCGTTGTAAACCCGACTAGCGGGGCTAGCACAGATACGCAGTATTTT. Translated: CSVVNPTSGASTDTQYF.

This clonotype was detected a few times. The chain combines TRBV6-6 with TRBJ1-4; D is unresolved. Germline V CDR1 and CDR2: MNHNY, SVGAGI (reference sequence). The germline V and J ends were trimmed by 6 bases and 8 bases, with 16 bases remaining between them. The CDR3 spans 14 residues. The CDR3 sequence: CASSLPRTGEKLFF. The CDR3 nucleotides read TGTGCCAGCAGCCTACCCCGGACGGGAGAAAAACTGTTTTTT.

This chain uses TRBV12-3 or TRBV12-4 with TRBJ1-5; possible D gene TRBD1, 6 bases. With 2 bases removed from V and 3 bases from J, the gap between germline ends came to 23 bases. The CDR3 consists of 19 residues. CDR3 loop: CASSLSRSRGGKNNQPQHF. The CDR3 DNA sequence: TGTGCCAGCAGTTTAAGCCGCTCCAGGGGAGGGAAGAACAATCAGCCCCAGCATTTT.

The chain recombines TRBV19 with TRBJ2-2; D call uncertain. The V end was cut by 7 bases, the J end by 2 bases, with 5 bases between. The V gene's germline CDR1 is LNHDA and CDR2 SQIVND (reference sequence). The CDR3 totals 12 residues. The DNA for the CDR3 is TGTGCCAGTACCATCAACACCGGGGAGCTGTTTTTT. Translation gives CASTINTGELFF. The variable domain in full, with the rest retrieved from reference TRBV19 and TRBJ2-2, is DGGITQSPKYLFRKEGQNVTLSCEQNLNHDAMYWYRQDPGQGLRLIYYSQIVNDFQKGDIAEGYSVSREKKESFPLTVTSAQKNPTAFYLCASTINTGELFFGEGSRLTVL.

The gene calls are TRBV5-6 and TRBJ2-1, with TRBD2 identical over 7 bases. CDR3 length: 15 residues. From germline, CDR1 is SGHDT and CDR2 YYEEEE. V was pared by 2 bases and J by 4 bases, with 6 bases of the junction left unmatched. The CDR3 nucleotides are TGTGCCAGCAGCTTATATACAGCGGGGTACAATGAGCAGTTCTTC. Translated: CASSLYTAGYNEQFF.

This chain connects TRBV7-3 to TRBJ1-3; D not certain. The germline V gene has CDR1 SGHTA and CDR2 FQGTGA. This CDR3 has 15 residues. Trimming shortened V by 1 base and J by 0 bases, and 7 bases separated the two germline ends. The CDR3 region is CASSLRPDSGNTIYF. As DNA, the CDR3 is TGTGCCAGCAGCTTAAGACCGGACTCTGGAAACACCATATATTTT.

This clonotype was counted a few times. The chain is built from TRBV5-1 and TRBJ2-5, with 9 bases that match TRBD1. Germline V CDR1 and CDR2: SGHRS, YFSETQ. The CDR3 is made up of 16 amino acids. The junction had 12 bases not matched to a gene; V was cut back by 4 bases and J by 5 bases. In DNA, the CDR3 is TGCGCCAGCAGCCAAACCCTAGGGACAGGGAAGGAGACCCAGTACTTC. Amino acids: CASSQTLGTGKETQYF.

The CDR3 sequence is CASRAKTQETQYF. CDR3 sequence (DNA): TGTGCCAGCCGGGCGAAAACCCAAGAGACCCAGTACTTC. The gene calls are TRBV7-2 and TRBJ2-5; no clear D gene. Trimming took 8 bases from V and 1 from J, leaving 11 bases between them. Germline CDR1 SGHTA, CDR2 FQGNSA. The CDR3 covers 13 residues.

This clonotype was seen more than once but under ten times. The J gene is TRBJ1-6, the V gene TRBV6-5; D unclear. Trimming took 6 bases from V and 9 from J, leaving 18 bases between them. The germline V gene encodes CDR1 MNHEY and CDR2 SVGAGI. The CDR3 covers 15 residues. CDR3 residues: CASSPLFSPGSPLHF. DNA for the CDR3: TGTGCCAGCAGCCCACTCTTCTCACCCGGTTCACCCCTCCACTTT.

The chain recombines TRBV7-2 with TRBJ2-1, with 9 bases matching TRBD2. V was pared by 2 bases and J by 4 bases, with 6 bases of the junction left unmatched. CDR3 length: 16 residues. Germline V gives CDR1 SGHTA, CDR2 FQGNSA. The DNA for the CDR3 is TGTGCCAGCAGCTTATGGGGCGGGGGGGCATACAATGAGCAGTTCTTC. Amino acid sequence: CASSLWGGGAYNEQFF.